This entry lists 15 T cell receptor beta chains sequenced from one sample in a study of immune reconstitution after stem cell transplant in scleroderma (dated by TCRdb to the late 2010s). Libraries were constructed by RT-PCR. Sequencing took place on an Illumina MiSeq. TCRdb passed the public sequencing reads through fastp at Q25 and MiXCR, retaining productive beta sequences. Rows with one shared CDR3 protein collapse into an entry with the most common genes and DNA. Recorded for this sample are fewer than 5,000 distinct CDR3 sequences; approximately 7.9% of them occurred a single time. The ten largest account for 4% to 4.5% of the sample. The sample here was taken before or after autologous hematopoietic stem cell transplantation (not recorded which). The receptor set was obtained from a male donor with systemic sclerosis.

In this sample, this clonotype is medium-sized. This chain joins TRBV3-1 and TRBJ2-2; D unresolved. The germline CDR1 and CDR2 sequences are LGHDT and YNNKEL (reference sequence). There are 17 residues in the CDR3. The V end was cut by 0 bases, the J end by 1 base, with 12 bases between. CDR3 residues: CASSQDWGRWNTGELFF. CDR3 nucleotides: TGTGCCAGCAGCCAAGATTGGGGAAGGTGGAACACCGGGGAGCTGTTTTTT.

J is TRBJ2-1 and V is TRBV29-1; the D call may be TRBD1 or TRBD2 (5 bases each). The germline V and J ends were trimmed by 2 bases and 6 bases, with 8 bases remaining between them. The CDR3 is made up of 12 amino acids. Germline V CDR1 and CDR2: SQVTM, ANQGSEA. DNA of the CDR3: TGCAGCGTTGAAAAGGGACCCAATGAGCAGTTCTTC. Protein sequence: CSVEKGPNEQFF.

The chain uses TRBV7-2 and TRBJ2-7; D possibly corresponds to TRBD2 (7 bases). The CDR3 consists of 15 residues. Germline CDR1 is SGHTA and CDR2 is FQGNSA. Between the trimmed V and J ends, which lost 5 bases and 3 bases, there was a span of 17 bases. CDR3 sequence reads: CASSPVGGRGYEQYF. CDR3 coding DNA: TGTGCCAGCAGCCCAGTCGGGGGGCGCGGCTACGAGCAGTACTTC.

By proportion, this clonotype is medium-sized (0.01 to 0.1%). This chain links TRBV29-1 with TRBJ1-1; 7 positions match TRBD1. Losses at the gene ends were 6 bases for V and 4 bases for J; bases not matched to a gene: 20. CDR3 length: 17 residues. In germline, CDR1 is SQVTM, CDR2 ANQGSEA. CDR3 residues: CSVGQLALEGEGTEAFF. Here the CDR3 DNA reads TGCAGCGTGGGACAGCTGGCTTTGGAGGGCGAAGGCACTGAAGCTTTCTTT.

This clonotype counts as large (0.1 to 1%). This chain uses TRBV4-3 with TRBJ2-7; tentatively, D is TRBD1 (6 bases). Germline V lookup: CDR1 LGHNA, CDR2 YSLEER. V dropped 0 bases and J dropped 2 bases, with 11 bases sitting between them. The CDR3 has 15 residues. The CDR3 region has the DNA TGCGCCAGCAGCCAAGATTATCAGGGGCCCTACGAGCAGTACTTC. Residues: CASSQDYQGPYEQYF.

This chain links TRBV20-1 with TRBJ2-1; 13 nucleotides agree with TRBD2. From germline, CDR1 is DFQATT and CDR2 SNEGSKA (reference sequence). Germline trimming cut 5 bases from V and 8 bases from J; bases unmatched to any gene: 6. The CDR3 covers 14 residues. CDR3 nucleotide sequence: TGCAGTGCTCAGGGACTAGCGGGAAGAGATGAGCAGTTCTTC. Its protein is CSAQGLAGRDEQFF.

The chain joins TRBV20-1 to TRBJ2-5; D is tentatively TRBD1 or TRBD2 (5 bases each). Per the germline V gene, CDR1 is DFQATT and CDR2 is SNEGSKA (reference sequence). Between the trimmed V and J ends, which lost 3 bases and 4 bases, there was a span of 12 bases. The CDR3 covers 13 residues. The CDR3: CSASTDGGETQYF. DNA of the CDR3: TGCAGTGCTAGTACCGATGGGGGAGAGACCCAGTACTTC.

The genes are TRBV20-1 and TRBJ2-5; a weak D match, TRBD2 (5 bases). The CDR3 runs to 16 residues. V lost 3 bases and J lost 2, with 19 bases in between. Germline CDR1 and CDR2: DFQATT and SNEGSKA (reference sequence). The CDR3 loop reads CSASGPGRGFQETQYF. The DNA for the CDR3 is TGCAGTGCTAGTGGCCCAGGTCGCGGGTTTCAAGAGACCCAGTACTTC.

As DNA, the CDR3 is TGCAGCGACCGTACAGGGGCAGGTGGCTACACCTTC. Its protein product is CSDRTGAGGYTF. The chain is built from TRBV29-1 and TRBJ1-2, with 7 bases fitting TRBD1. Germline assignment: CDR1 SQVTM and CDR2 ANQGSEA. The V gene end was trimmed by 7 bases and the J gene end by 7 bases; junction bases not matched to a gene: 9. The CDR3 runs 12 residues.

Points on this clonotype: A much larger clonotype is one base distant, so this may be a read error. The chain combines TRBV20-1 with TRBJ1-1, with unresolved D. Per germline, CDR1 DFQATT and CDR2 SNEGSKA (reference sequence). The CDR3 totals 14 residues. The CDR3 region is CSAAPSLRNTKAFF. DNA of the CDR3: TGCAGTGCTGCACCCTCCCTCAGAAACACTAAAGCTTTCTTT.

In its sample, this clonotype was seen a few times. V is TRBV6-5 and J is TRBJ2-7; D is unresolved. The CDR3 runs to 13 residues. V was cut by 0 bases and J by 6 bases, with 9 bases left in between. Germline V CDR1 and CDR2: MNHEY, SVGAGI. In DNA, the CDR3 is TGTGCCAGCAGTTACTCCTACGGCAGCGAGCAGTACTTC. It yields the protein CASSYSYGSEQYF.

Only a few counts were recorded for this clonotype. Written as DNA, the CDR3 is TGCAGTGCTAGAGATGGGGGATCGAGCTCTGGGGCCAACGTCCTGACTTTC. Its protein product is CSARDGGSSSGANVLTF. The chain is built from TRBV20-1 and TRBJ2-6, with D perhaps given as TRBD1 or TRBD2 (5 bases each). The CDR3 consists of 17 residues. The ends were cut back, 0 bases at V and 0 bases at J, with 12 bases in the middle. Germline-derived CDR1 and CDR2 are DFQATT and SNEGSKA (reference sequence).

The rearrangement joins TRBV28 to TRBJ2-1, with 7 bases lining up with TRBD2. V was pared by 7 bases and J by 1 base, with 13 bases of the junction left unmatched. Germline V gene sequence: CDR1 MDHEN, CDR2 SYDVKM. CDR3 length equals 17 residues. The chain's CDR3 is CASKTNSGAGSYNEQFF. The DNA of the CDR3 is TGTGCCAGCAAGACCAACAGCGGGGCGGGATCCTACAATGAGCAGTTCTTC. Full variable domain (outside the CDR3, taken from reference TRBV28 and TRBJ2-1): DVKVTQSSRYLVKRTGEKVFLECVQDMDHENMFWYRQDPGLGLRLIYFSYDVKMKEKGDIPEGYSVSREKKERFSLILESASTNQTSMYLCASKTNSGAGSYNEQFFGPGTRLTVL.

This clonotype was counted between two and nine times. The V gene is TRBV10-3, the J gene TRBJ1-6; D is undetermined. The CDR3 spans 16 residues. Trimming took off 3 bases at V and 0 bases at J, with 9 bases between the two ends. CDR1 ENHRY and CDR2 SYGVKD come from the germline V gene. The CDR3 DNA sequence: TGTGCCATCAGTGACGGCCAGAGCTCCTATAATTCACCCCTCCACTTT. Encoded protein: CAISDGQSSYNSPLHF.

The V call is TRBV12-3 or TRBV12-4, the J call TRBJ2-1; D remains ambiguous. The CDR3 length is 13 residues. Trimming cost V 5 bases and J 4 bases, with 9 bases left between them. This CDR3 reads CASSGPYYNEQFF. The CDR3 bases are TGTGCCAGCAGTGGACCTTATTACAATGAGCAGTTCTTC.